The rows below give T cell receptor beta chains drawn from one sample of a study of shared clonotypes between healthy human individuals. Profiling relied on immunoSEQ multiplex PCR, and the TCRdb table lists in-frame clones only, not all of them. The table includes just under 350,000 clones, 70% to 75% detected once. Material for sequencing was memory CD4+ T cells sorted from blood. Receptors originate from a man aged 25-45 years in good health. CDR3s include the opening cysteine and the closing phenylalanine or tryptophan. D genes are given only for firm matches. The size field is filled for only some rows; it gives once, few, many or a size class.

d_call: -
v_call: TRBV7-2
j_call: TRBJ2-5
clone_size: -
cdr3_aa: CASSLVRKETQYF
cdr3_nt: TGTGCCAGCAGCTTAGTGCGCAAAGAGACCCAGTACTTC

d_call: -
v_call: TRBV7-2
j_call: TRBJ2-2
clone_size: -
cdr3_aa: CASSFWGSNTGELFF
cdr3_nt: TGTGCCAGCAGCTTTTGGGGGTCCAACACCGGGGAGCTGTTTTTT

d_call: TRBD2
v_call: TRBV27
j_call: TRBJ2-1
clone_size: -
cdr3_aa: CASKMGTSGRGEQFF
cdr3_nt: TGTGCCAGCAAAATGGGGACTAGCGGGAGGGGTGAGCAGTTCTTC

d_call: -
v_call: TRBV11-2
j_call: TRBJ1-1
clone_size: many
cdr3_aa: CASSWTLGLMNTEAFF
cdr3_nt: TGTGCCAGCAGCTGGACACTGGGATTAATGAACACTGAAGCTTTCTTT

d_call: TRBD1
v_call: TRBV27
j_call: TRBJ2-1
clone_size: -
cdr3_aa: CATTRGIEQFF
cdr3_nt: TGTGCCACCACCAGGGGGATTGAGCAGTTCTTC

d_call: -
v_call: TRBV5-1
j_call: TRBJ2-3
clone_size: -
cdr3_aa: CASSLGGGPGTDTQYF
cdr3_nt: TGCGCCAGCAGCTTGGGTGGAGGGCCAGGCACAGATACGCAGTATTTT

d_call: -
v_call: TRBV7-8
j_call: TRBJ1-1
clone_size: -
cdr3_aa: CASSLSGVMTEAFF
cdr3_nt: TGTGCCAGCAGCCTCTCCGGGGTAATGACTGAAGCTTTCTTT

d_call: -
v_call: TRBV5-5
j_call: TRBJ2-5
clone_size: few
cdr3_aa: CASIKGRGETQYF
cdr3_nt: TGTGCCAGCATCAAGGGGCGCGGGGAGACCCAGTACTTC

d_call: TRBD2
v_call: TRBV6-1
j_call: TRBJ2-7
clone_size: -
cdr3_aa: CASSDKLAGIAYEQYF
cdr3_nt: TGTGCCAGCAGTGACAAACTAGCGGGAATCGCCTACGAGCAGTACTTC

d_call: TRBD2
v_call: TRBV5-4
j_call: TRBJ2-5
clone_size: few
cdr3_aa: CASSFGLAGATETQYF
cdr3_nt: TGTGCCAGCAGCTTCGGACTAGCGGGAGCTACAGAGACCCAGTACTTC

d_call: -
v_call: TRBV5-5
j_call: TRBJ1-2
clone_size: -
cdr3_aa: CASSSTGSSYGYTF
cdr3_nt: TGTGCCAGCAGCTCCACAGGGAGTAGCTATGGCTACACCTTC

d_call: TRBD1
v_call: TRBV7-2
j_call: TRBJ1-5
clone_size: -
cdr3_aa: CASSPGQTNQPQHF
cdr3_nt: TGTGCCAGCAGCCCGGGACAGACCAATCAGCCCCAGCATTTT

d_call: TRBD2
v_call: TRBV11-2
j_call: TRBJ2-7
clone_size: once
cdr3_aa: CASSDGLAGTKQYF
cdr3_nt: TGTGCCAGCAGCGACGGACTAGCGGGGACGAAGCAGTACTTC

d_call: -
v_call: TRBV12-2
j_call: TRBJ2-7
clone_size: -
cdr3_aa: CASRSGTRMPLYEQYF
cdr3_nt: TGTGCAAGTCGCTCCGGGACTAGGATGCCCCTTTACGAGCAGTACTTC

d_call: -
v_call: TRBV19
j_call: TRBJ2-2
clone_size: -
cdr3_aa: CASSVVTGELFF
cdr3_nt: TGTGCCAGTAGCGTCGTCACCGGGGAGCTGTTTTTT

d_call: TRBD2
v_call: TRBV29-1
j_call: TRBJ2-3
clone_size: -
cdr3_aa: CSVNPSGRPDTQYF
cdr3_nt: TGCAGCGTTAACCCTAGCGGGAGACCAGATACGCAGTATTTT

d_call: -
v_call: TRBV18
j_call: TRBJ2-1
clone_size: -
cdr3_aa: CASSPGSRNNEQFF
cdr3_nt: TGTGCCAGCTCACCAGGCTCCAGGAACAATGAGCAGTTCTTC

d_call: -
v_call: TRBV7-9
j_call: TRBJ2-5
clone_size: -
cdr3_aa: CASSLGRGASPHRETQYF
cdr3_nt: TGTGCCAGCAGCTTAGGCCGGGGGGCATCTCCCCATAGGGAGACCCAGTACTTC

d_call: TRBD2
v_call: TRBV29-1
j_call: TRBJ2-3
clone_size: -
cdr3_aa: CSVVWSGRRYTQYF
cdr3_nt: TGCAGCGTTGTGTGGAGCGGGAGGAGGTATACGCAGTATTTT

d_call: -
v_call: TRBV4-3
j_call: TRBJ1-1
clone_size: once
cdr3_aa: CASSQDRADEAFF
cdr3_nt: TGCGCCAGCAGCCAAGATCGGGCGGATGAAGCTTTCTTT

d_call: -
v_call: TRBV6-1
j_call: TRBJ1-5
clone_size: -
cdr3_aa: CASSEGKGDQPQHF
cdr3_nt: TGTGCCAGCAGTGAAGGGAAGGGCGATCAGCCCCAGCATTTT

d_call: TRBD1
v_call: TRBV11-2
j_call: TRBJ2-7
clone_size: -
cdr3_aa: CASRRPGTESLEQYF
cdr3_nt: TGTGCCAGCAGGCGCCCCGGGACAGAATCCCTCGAGCAGTACTTC

d_call: -
v_call: TRBV2
j_call: TRBJ2-7
clone_size: -
cdr3_aa: CASSRTGYEQYF
cdr3_nt: TGTGCCAGTAGCCGTACGGGCTACGAGCAGTACTTC

d_call: -
v_call: TRBV30
j_call: TRBJ2-1
clone_size: -
cdr3_aa: CAWRANTAGYYNEQFF
cdr3_nt: TGTGCCTGGAGGGCAAATACAGCGGGTTACTACAATGAGCAGTTCTTC

d_call: TRBD2
v_call: TRBV2
j_call: TRBJ2-1
clone_size: -
cdr3_aa: CASRPLAGDYNEQFF
cdr3_nt: TGTGCCAGCAGACCCCTAGCGGGAGACTACAATGAGCAGTTCTTC